What follows are 2 T cell receptor beta chains derived from one specimen sequenced in a study of T cells in Graves' hyperthyroidism and ophthalmopathy. Amplification yielded TCR beta CDR3 regions, with RNA transcripts as the source. TCR CDR3 underwent first-round RT-PCR with the HTBI primer set. One entry per CDR3 protein, called by TCRdb with MiXCR from the multiplex PCR reads. Of about 560,000 distinct CDR3 sequences in the sample, approximately 44% were seen once. The sequenced material came from peripheral blood or thyroid tissue (not recorded which). These TCRs come from a woman between 18 and 29 years old with Graves' hyperthyroidism.

On this clonotype itself: This may be a read error: a much more frequent sequence differs by one nucleotide. The rearrangement joins TRBV6-6 to TRBJ1-5; D perhaps matches TRBD1 (5 bases). CDR1 is MNHNY, CDR2 SVGAGI, per germline (reference sequence). The V gene lost 4 bases and the J gene lost 5 bases, with 12 bases spanning the gap. The CDR3 is 14 residues long. In DNA form, the CDR3 reads TGTGCCAGCAGTTTCAAGGTGGGGGATCAGCCCCAGCATTTT. It specifies CASSFKVGDQPQHF.

This clonotype occurred a few times. The rearrangement joins TRBV29-1 to TRBJ2-7, with a weak D call TRBD2 (5 bases). Germline loops: CDR1 SQVTM, CDR2 ANQGSEA. V lost 0 bases, J lost 2 bases, and 20 bases lay in between. This CDR3 has 17 amino acids. In DNA, the CDR3 is TGCAGCGTTGAAGAGGGTAGCGCGAGTGGGGATACCTACGAGCAGTACTTC. It specifies CSVEEGSASGDTYEQYF.